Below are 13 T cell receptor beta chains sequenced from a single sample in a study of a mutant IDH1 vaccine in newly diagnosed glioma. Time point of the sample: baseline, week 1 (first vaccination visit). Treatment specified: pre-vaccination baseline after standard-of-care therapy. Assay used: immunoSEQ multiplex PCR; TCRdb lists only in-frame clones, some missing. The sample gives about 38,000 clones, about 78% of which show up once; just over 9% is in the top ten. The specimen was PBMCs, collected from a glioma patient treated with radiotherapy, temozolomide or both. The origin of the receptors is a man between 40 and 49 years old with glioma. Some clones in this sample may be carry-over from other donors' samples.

The CDR3 spells CASSLGQNTEAFF. CDR3 in DNA: TGTGCCAGCAGCTTAGGACAGAACACTGAAGCTTTCTTT. The chain has TRBV7-2 and TRBJ1-1; no firm D call. The CDR3 sequence is 13 residues long. The germline gives CDR1 SGHTA, CDR2 FQGNSA. Trimming removed 1 base from V and 1 base from J, with 4 bases in between.

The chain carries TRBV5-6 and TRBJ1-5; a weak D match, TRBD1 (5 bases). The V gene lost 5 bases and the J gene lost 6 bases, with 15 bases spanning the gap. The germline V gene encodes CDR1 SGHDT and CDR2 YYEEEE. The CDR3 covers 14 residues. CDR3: CASSFQGWAQPQHF. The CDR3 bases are TGTGCCAGCAGTTTTCAGGGTTGGGCTCAGCCCCAGCATTTT.

DNA for the CDR3: TGCGCCAGCAGCGACCTGACAGGAACTAATGAAAAACTGTTTTTT. Encoded protein: CASSDLTGTNEKLFF. The genes are TRBV5-1 and TRBJ1-4; maybe TRBD1 (6 bases). V lost 4 bases to trimming and J lost 1 base, with 11 bases between them. Germline CDR1 is SGHRS and CDR2 is YFSETQ. CDR3 length: 15 residues. The whole variable domain, remainder taken from reference TRBV5-1 and TRBJ1-4, is KAGVTQTPRYLIKTRGQQVTLSCSPISGHRSVSWYQQTPGQGLQFLFEYFSETQRNKGNFPGRFSGRQFSNSRSEMNVSTLELGDSALYLCASSDLTGTNEKLFFGSGTQLSVL.

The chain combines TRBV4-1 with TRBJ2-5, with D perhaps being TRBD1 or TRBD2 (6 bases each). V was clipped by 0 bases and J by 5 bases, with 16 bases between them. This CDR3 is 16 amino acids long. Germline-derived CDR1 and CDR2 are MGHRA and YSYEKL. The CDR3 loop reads CASSQDAGHGPETQYF. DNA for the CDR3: TGCGCCAGCAGCCAAGATGCGGGACACGGGCCGGAGACCCAGTACTTC.

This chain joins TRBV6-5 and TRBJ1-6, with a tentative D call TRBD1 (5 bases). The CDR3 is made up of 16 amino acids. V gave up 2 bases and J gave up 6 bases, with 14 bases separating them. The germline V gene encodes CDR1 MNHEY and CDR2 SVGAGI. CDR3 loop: CASSYGSGSFNSPLHF. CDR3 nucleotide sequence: TGTGCCAGCAGTTACGGTTCAGGGTCATTTAATTCACCCCTCCACTTT.

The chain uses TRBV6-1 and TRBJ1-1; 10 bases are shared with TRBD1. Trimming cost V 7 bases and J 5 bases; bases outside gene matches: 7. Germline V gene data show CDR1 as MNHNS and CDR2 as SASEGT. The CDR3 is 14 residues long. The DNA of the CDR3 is TGTGCCAGCACCGCGACAGGGGGCAGTACTGAAGCTTTCTTT. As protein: CASTATGGSTEAFF.

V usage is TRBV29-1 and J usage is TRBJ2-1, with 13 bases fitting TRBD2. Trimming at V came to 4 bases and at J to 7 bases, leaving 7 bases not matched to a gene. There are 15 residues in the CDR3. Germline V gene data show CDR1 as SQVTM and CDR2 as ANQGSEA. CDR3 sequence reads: CSVVRLAGGVNEQFF. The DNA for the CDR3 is TGCAGCGTTGTACGACTAGCGGGGGGAGTTAATGAGCAGTTCTTC.

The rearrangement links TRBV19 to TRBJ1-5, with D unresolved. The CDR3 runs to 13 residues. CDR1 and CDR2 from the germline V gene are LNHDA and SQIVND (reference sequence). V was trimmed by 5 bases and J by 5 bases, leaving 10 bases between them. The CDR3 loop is CASSSDGDQPQHF. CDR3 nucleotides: TGTGCCAGTAGTTCCGACGGGGATCAGCCCCAGCATTTT. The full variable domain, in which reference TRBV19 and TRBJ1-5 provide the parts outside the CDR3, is DGGITQSPKYLFRKEGQNVTLSCEQNLNHDAMYWYRQDPGQGLRLIYYSQIVNDFQKGDIAEGYSVSREKKESFPLTVTSAQKNPTAFYLCASSSDGDQPQHFGDGTRLSIL.

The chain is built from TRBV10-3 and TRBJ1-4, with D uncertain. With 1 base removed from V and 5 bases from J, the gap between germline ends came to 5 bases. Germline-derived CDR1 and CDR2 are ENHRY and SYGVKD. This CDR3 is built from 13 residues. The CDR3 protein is CAISEFPNEKLFF. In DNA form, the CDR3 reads TGTGCCATCAGTGAGTTCCCAAATGAAAAACTGTTTTTT.

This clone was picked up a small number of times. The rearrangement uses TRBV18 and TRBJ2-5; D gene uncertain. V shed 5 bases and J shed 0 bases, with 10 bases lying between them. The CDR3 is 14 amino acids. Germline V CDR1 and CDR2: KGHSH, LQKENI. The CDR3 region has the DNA TGTGCCAGCTCAACCCGACCGTACCAAGAGACCCAGTACTTC. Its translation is CASSTRPYQETQYF.

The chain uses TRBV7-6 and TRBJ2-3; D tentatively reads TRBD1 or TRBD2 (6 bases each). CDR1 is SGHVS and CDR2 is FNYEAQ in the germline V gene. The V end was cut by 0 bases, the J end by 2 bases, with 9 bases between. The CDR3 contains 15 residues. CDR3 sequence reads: CASSLAGGFTDTQYF. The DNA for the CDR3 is TGTGCCAGCAGCTTAGCGGGGGGCTTCACAGATACGCAGTATTTT.

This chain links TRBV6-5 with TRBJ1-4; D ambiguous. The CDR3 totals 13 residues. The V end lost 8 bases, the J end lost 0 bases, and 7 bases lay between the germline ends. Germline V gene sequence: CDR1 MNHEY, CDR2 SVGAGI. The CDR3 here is CASQHATNEKLFF. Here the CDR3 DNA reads TGTGCCAGCCAACACGCAACTAATGAAAAACTGTTTTTT.

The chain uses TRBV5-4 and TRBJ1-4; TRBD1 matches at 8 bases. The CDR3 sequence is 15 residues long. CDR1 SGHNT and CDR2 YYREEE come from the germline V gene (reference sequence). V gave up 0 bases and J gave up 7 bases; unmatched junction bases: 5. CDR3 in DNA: TGTGCCAGCAGCTTGGCCAGGGGGCGGAGTGAAAAACTGTTTTTT. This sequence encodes CASSLARGRSEKLFF.